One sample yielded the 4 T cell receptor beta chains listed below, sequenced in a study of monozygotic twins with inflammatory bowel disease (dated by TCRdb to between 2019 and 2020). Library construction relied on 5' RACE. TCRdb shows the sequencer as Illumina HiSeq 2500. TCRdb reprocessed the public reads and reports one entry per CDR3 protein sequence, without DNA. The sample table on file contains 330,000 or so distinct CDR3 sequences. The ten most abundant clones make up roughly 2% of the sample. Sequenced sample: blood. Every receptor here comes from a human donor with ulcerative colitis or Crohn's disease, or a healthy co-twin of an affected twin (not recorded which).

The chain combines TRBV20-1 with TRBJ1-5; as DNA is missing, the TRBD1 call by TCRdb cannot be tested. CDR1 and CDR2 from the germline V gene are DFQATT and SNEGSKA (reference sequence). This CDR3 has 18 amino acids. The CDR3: CSARGPGQDMVSNQPQHF.

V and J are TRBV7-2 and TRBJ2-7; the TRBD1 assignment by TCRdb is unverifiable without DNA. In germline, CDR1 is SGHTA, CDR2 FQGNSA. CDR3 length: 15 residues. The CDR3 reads CASSLRTGEAYEQYF.

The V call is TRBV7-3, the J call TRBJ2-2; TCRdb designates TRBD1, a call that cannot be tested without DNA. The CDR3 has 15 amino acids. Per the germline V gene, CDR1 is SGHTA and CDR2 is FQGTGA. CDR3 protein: CASTPDRANTGELFF.

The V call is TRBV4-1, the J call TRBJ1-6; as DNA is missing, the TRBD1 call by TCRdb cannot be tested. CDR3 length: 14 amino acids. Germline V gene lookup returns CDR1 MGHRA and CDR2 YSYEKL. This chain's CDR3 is CASSQAGDNSPLHF.